The source of this T cell receptor (beta chain) is a study of cytomegalovirus exposure and HLA in healthy donors. Study conclusions and caveats: Many donors shared some public TCRs, even though most TCR sequences were rare. Using the classifier, cytomegalovirus status was reportedly diagnosed with high specificity and sensitivity. The CMV antigen specificity of a few CMV-associated chains was confirmed through in vitro analysis.

This clone appeared once. Antigen unknown. Libraries were prepared by immunoSEQ multiplex PCR; TCRdb keeps only in-frame clonotypes and omits some of them. The sample holds around 80,000 clones, approximately 96% seen once. The sequence was obtained from a woman aged 18-29 years in good health and CMV-seronegative. The specimen sequenced was PBMCs.

The CDR3 DNA reads TGTGCCAGCAGCCTAGGTGCGGCAGGGGGCAGTGAAAAACTGTTTTTT. Protein product: CASSLGAAGGSEKLFF. V usage is TRBV14 and J usage is TRBJ1-4; 8 nucleotides match TRBD1. Germline CDR1 reads SGHDN; CDR2 reads FVKESK. This CDR3 spans 16 amino acids. Trimming took 4 bases from V and 7 from J; bases not matched to a gene: 11.